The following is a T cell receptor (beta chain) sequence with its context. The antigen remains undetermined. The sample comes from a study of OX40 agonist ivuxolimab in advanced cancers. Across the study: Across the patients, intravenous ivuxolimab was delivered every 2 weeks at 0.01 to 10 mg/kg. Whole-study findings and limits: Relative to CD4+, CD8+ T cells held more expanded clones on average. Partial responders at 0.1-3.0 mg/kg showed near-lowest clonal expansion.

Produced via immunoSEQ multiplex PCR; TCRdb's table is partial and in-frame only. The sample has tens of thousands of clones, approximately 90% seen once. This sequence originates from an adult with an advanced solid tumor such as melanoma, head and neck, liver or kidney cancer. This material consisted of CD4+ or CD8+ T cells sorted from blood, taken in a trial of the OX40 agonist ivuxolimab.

CDR3 sequence: CASSYSGQWETQYF. The CDR3 nucleotides read TGTGCCAGCAGTTACTCGGGACAGTGGGAGACCCAGTACTTC. The chain has TRBV6-5 and TRBJ2-5; TRBD1 agrees at 7 bases. From germline, CDR1 is MNHEY and CDR2 SVGAGI. This CDR3 is 14 amino acids long. The junction had 3 bases not matched to a gene; V was cut back by 0 bases and J by 5 bases.